This T cell receptor beta chain originates from a study of CD8+ T cells in alopecia areata. General study findings and limits: Patients shared TCRs less clearly than mice did, possibly owing to HLA.

The germline V gene has CDR1 MGHRA and CDR2 YSYEKL. CDR3 size: 15 residues. Trimming removed 3 bases from V and 5 bases from J; junction bases left unmatched: 8. Turning to this clone: Its antigen is currently unknown.

As the sequencing template, cDNA was produced by extracting RNA and reverse transcribing it. Method: immunoSEQ multiplex PCR; TCRdb's copy keeps in-frame clones and lacks some. The sample lists about 150,000 clones, roughly 48% seen once, with around 6.8% in the top ten. The sequenced material came from CD4+ T cells sorted from blood. The TCR sequence derives from a human donor with alopecia areata. The V and J genes are TRBV4-1 and TRBJ2-5, with 8 bases lining up with TRBD2. The CDR3 sequence is CASSQRGASQETQYF. CDR3 bases: TGCGCCAGCAGCCAGCGGGGGGCATCACAGGAGACCCAGTACTTC.